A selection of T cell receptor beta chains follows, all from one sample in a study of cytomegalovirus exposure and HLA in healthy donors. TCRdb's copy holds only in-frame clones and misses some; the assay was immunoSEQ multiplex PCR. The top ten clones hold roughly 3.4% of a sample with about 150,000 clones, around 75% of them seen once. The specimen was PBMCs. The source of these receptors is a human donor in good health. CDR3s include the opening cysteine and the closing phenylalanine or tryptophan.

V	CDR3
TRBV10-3	CAIAPGGRVDTQYF
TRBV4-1	CASSQEEATTSYEQYF
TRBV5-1	CASSLNPGLAGVYNEQFF
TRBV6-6	CASRRQGLETQYF
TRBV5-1	CASSFTGAFDYEQYF
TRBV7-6	CASSPGQGTNTEAFF
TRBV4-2	CASSQDPRQMNTEAFF
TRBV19	CASAQTGGSYEQYF
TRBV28	CASTGPSRTGELFF
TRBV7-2	CASSVDPGQGTYEQYF
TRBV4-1	CASSQGNSGKETQYF
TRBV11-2	CASSLAGGDRRSEAFF
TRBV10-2	CASSESGGPLMPQHF
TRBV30	CAWSPQGGQFF
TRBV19	CASSRTGGLGNQPQHF
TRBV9	CASGTGYENTEAFF
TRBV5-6	CASSSLRAGDLYEQYF
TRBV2	CASSEEWPQGPYNEQFF
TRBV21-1	CASSKKGRPSYEQYF
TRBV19	CASGTGEKLFF
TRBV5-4	CASSWASTETQYF
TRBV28	CASSFRGVTEAFF
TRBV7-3	CASSLGVPIGQGPPYEQYF
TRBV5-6	CASSLETGNREKLFF
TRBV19	CASSGQINSPLHF
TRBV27	CASKGADVAKVFF
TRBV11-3	CASSLKGAWQPQHF
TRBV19	CASRTGGSYEQYF
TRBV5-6	CASSLVGGDYGYTF
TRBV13	CASSLGHRRLAGGTTYEQYF
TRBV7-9	CASIRQGVYANLNTEAFF
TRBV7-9	CSSTKRTSIDEQFF
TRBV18	CASSPRLGEDYNEQFF
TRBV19	CASSISTDTQYF
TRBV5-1	CASSLRASGTTISTDTQYF
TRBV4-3	CASSQETGAGYGYTF
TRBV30	CAWSEGTGAEKLFF
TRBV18	CASSPSETQYF
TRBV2	CASSEGLANTGELFF
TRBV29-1	CSVDRGAYGYTF
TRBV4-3	CASSQDSGTNTGELFF
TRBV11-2	CASSLRGDRGNTIYF
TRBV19	CASSTPTNIMRTGELFF
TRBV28	CASSLPNLQGTYGYTF
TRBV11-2	CASSFPPFGGDTGELFF
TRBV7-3	CASSPGLAGDGNEQFF
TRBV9	CASSVGAGGPNEQFF
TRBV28	CASSLDPGQGIGYTF